The sequence of this T cell receptor beta chain was determined in a study of beta chain features in type 1 diabetes. Turning to this clone: Its specificity is not known. In the same sample, other DNA sequences code for this CDR3.

CDR3 length: 14 residues. Germline V gene sequence: CDR1 LNHDA, CDR2 SQIVND (reference sequence). Trimming stripped 4 bases from V and 1 base from J, with 11 bases between. Regarding the study as a whole: Whether TCRB rearrangement is influenced by HLA type went unresolved here. For Type 1 diabetes patients, all four CD4+ subsets carried TCRB CDR3s that were moderately but significantly shorter. The cDNA sequencing approach could over-represent high-TCR-expressing cells.

Since all of the isolated RNA was reverse transcribed, expressed TCRB transcripts were what got sequenced. TCRdb keeps only in-frame clones here, not all; method: immunoSEQ multiplex PCR. Among around 650,000 clones listed, over 10% were seen once. Averaging about 100 mL, one heparinised blood draw was given by each donor. CD45RO/CCR7/CD25/CD127/CD95/CD27 separated CD4+ naive, central memory, regulatory and stem cell-like memory cells by sorting. This receptor was taken from a man aged 30 to 45 with type 1 diabetes. The rearrangement uses TRBV19 and TRBJ2-7, with TRBD1 as a possible D gene (6 bases). Sequenced material: naive CD4+ T cells from blood. The CDR3 DNA follows: TGTGCCAGTAGTAGACAGGAAAGTTCCTACGAGCAGTACTTC. Translating it yields CASSRQESSYEQYF.